The 19 T cell receptor beta chains in this list originate from one sample, sequenced in a study of vaccination and CD4 T cells after COVID-19. Indicated treatment: approximately 9-day PBMC culture with coronavirus spike peptide pools or control peptides (ViraFEST assay). These TCRs' antigens remain unknown. The Oncomine TCR Beta short-read assay sequenced DNA from cultured CD4+ T cells. TCRdb independently ran MiXCR on the PCR reads; one entry per CDR3 protein. The table has about 25,000 distinct CDR3 sequences, roughly 70% seen once; the top ten hold around 16%. The sample in question was CD4+ T cells from blood, cultured in vitro, obtained after SARS-CoV-2 vaccination. Receptors originate from a human donor who received a COVID-19 vaccine.

This clonotype occurred a few times. The J gene is TRBJ2-7, the V gene TRBV27, with 7 bases aligning to TRBD1. Germline trimming cut 4 bases from V and 4 bases from J; bases unmatched to any gene: 10. CDR1 is MNHEY and CDR2 is SMNVEV in the germline V gene (reference sequence). The CDR3 spans 15 residues. The CDR3 region has the DNA TGTGCCAGCAGTTCCCGACAGGGTGAAGGTTACGAGCAGTACTTC. It encodes CASSSRQGEGYEQYF.

The rearrangement uses TRBV20-1 and TRBJ2-4; D is perhaps TRBD2 (7 bases). Germline V gives CDR1 DFQATT, CDR2 SNEGSKA (reference sequence). This CDR3 is 20 amino acids long. The V gene lost 0 bases and the J gene lost 0 bases, with 24 bases spanning the gap. The CDR3 here is CSARDRTGGDSRLAKNIQYF. The CDR3 DNA is TGCAGTGCTAGAGATCGTACGGGGGGCGATAGTAGGCTAGCCAAAAACATTCAGTACTTC.

This clonotype was found a few times. J is TRBJ2-5 and V is TRBV20-1, with D perhaps TRBD2 (6 bases). The CDR3 has 11 amino acids. Germline-derived CDR1 and CDR2 are DFQATT and SNEGSKA (reference sequence). Trimming took 6 bases from V and 2 from J, leaving 7 bases between them. The CDR3 here is CSAGLQETQYF. CDR3 nucleotide sequence: TGCAGTGCAGGACTACAAGAGACCCAGTACTTC.

This sequence joins TRBV12-5 and TRBJ1-2; D gene unclear. The germline V and J ends were trimmed by 3 bases and 4 bases, with 9 bases remaining between them. The CDR3 covers 13 residues. CDR1 is LGHNT and CDR2 is FRNRAP in the germline V gene. The CDR3 protein is CASGFPGAYGYTF. The CDR3 nucleotides read TGTGCTAGTGGTTTCCCCGGAGCCTATGGCTACACCTTC.

By proportion, this clonotype is large. The chain is built from TRBV29-1 and TRBJ2-3; D not resolved. The V end lost 5 bases, the J end lost 10 bases, and 22 bases lay between the germline ends. The CDR3 spans 14 residues. Germline V gives CDR1 SQVTM, CDR2 ANQGSEA. CDR3 sequence: CSVRIVPSVGAQYF. The CDR3 bases are TGCAGCGTTCGAATCGTCCCCTCAGTAGGCGCGCAGTATTTT.

This clonotype was counted only a few times. The rearrangement links TRBV20-1 to TRBJ1-5; TRBD1 might be the D (6 bases). There are 16 residues in the CDR3. V shed 0 bases and J shed 1 base, with 13 bases lying between them. Germline V gene data show CDR1 as DFQATT and CDR2 as SNEGSKA (reference sequence). The CDR3 DNA sequence: TGCAGTGCTAGAGATTGGGGGCAGGGGAGCAATCAGCCCCAGCATTTT. As protein: CSARDWGQGSNQPQHF.

The CDR3: CAWKGFDYSPLHF. CDR3 in DNA: TGTGCCTGGAAGGGCTTCGACTATTCACCCCTCCACTTT. The chain couples TRBV30 to TRBJ1-6; D call uncertain. V was pared by 4 bases and J by 8 bases, with 12 bases between. Germline V gene sequence: CDR1 GTSNPN, CDR2 SVGIG (reference sequence). The CDR3 has 13 residues.

This clonotype was seen a single time. This rearrangement joins TRBV10-3 to TRBJ2-4; no firm D call. This CDR3 has 16 residues. In germline, CDR1 is ENHRY, CDR2 SYGVKD. Trimming took 1 base from V and 0 from J, leaving 10 bases between them. Here the CDR3 reads CAISEWADLAKNIQYF. The CDR3 DNA reads TGTGCCATCAGTGAGTGGGCGGACCTAGCCAAAAACATTCAGTACTTC.

In DNA, the CDR3 is TGTGCCAGTAGTCCTGGCAGGGGGCAAAACTATGGCTACACCTTC. It translates to CASSPGRGQNYGYTF. This chain connects TRBV19 to TRBJ1-2; TRBD1 agrees at 8 bases. Trimming took 5 bases from V and 2 from J; bases not matched to a gene: 7. CDR1 is LNHDA, CDR2 SQIVND, per germline (reference sequence). This CDR3 region has 15 residues.

The rearrangement joins TRBV20-1 to TRBJ2-7; D is perhaps TRBD2 (6 bases). Germline loops: CDR1 DFQATT, CDR2 SNEGSKA (reference sequence). The CDR3 runs 15 residues. The V gene lost 6 bases and the J gene lost 3 bases, with 21 bases spanning the gap. CDR3: CSAEIMDSGDYEQYF. The CDR3 region has the DNA TGCAGTGCCGAAATAATGGATAGCGGAGACTACGAGCAGTACTTC.

This rearrangement joins TRBV12-5 to TRBJ2-7; D remains ambiguous. Between the trimmed V and J ends, which lost 1 base and 3 bases, there was a span of 10 bases. CDR3 length: 14 amino acids. Per the germline V gene, CDR1 is LGHNT and CDR2 is FRNRAP. CDR3 protein: CASGLGFTGYEQYF. The CDR3 DNA reads TGTGCTAGTGGTTTGGGGTTCACGGGCTACGAGCAGTACTTC.

This clonotype has more than one count but fewer than ten. The CDR3 coding sequence is TGCAGTGCCTTCATGGTGCTAAACTATGGCTACACCTTC. Translating gives CSAFMVLNYGYTF. The rearrangement links TRBV20-1 to TRBJ1-2; no clear D gene. Trimming removed 6 bases at V and 2 bases at J, with 13 bases between. CDR1 and CDR2 from the germline V gene are DFQATT and SNEGSKA (reference sequence). The CDR3 spans 13 residues.

Regarding this clonotype: The junction departs from the called germline gene at one end, perhaps through a read error. The chain combines TRBV7-2 with TRBJ2-5; D is unresolved. The length of the CDR3 is 13 residues. The germline V gene encodes CDR1 SGHTA and CDR2 FQGNSA. The CDR3 loop reads CASSLEYQETQYF. DNA of the CDR3: TGTGCCAGCAGTTTAGAGTACCAAGAGACCCAGTACTTC. The variable domain in full, completed from reference TRBV7-2 and TRBJ2-5, reads GAGVSQSPSNKVTEKGKDVELRCDPISGHTALYWYRQSLGQGLEFLIYFQGNSAPDKSGLPSDRFSAERTGGSVSTLTIQRTQQEDSAVYLCASSLEYQETQYFGPGTRLLVL.

The sample holds a few counts of this clonotype. This chain uses TRBV20-1 with TRBJ1-6; D may be TRBD1 (5 bases). The CDR3 extends over 14 amino acids. Trimming left V 1 base short and J 3 bases short, with 7 bases between. The germline gives CDR1 DFQATT, CDR2 SNEGSKA (reference sequence). The CDR3 loop is CSARAGGYNSPLHF. The CDR3 DNA follows: TGCAGTGCTAGAGCGGGGGGCTATAATTCACCCCTCCACTTT.

This clonotype has only a few counts. This chain connects TRBV6-1 to TRBJ1-1; the D gene is possibly TRBD1 (5 bases). This CDR3 is built from 15 residues. V lost 2 bases to trimming and J lost 4 bases, with 14 bases between them. Germline loops: CDR1 MNHNS, CDR2 SASEGT. The CDR3 nucleotides are TGTGCCAGCAGTGAATTCTACGGGGGAATCACTGAAGCTTTCTTT. This sequence encodes CASSEFYGGITEAFF.

The chain links TRBV7-2 to TRBJ2-3, with D maybe TRBD2 (5 bases). Trimming pared 2 bases from V and 6 bases from J, leaving 12 bases between. This CDR3 has 14 amino acids. Germline V gene data show CDR1 as SGHTA and CDR2 as FQGNSA. CDR3 loop: CASSLQPSPDTQYF. DNA for the CDR3: TGTGCCAGCAGCTTACAACCTAGCCCCGATACGCAGTATTTT.

The chain carries TRBV10-3 and TRBJ1-2; TRBD1 matches at 7 bases. From germline, CDR1 is ENHRY and CDR2 SYGVKD. Germline trimming cut 2 bases from V and 8 bases from J; bases unmatched to any gene: 5. The CDR3 spans 13 residues. The CDR3 bases are TGTGCCATCAGTGAGGACAGGGAGAGGGGCTACACCTTC. This gives the protein CAISEDRERGYTF.

This clonotype was found once. This rearrangement joins TRBV20-1 to TRBJ2-5; 7 nucleotides align to TRBD1. Germline assignment: CDR1 DFQATT and CDR2 SNEGSKA (reference sequence). Germline trimming cut 5 bases from V and 5 bases from J; bases unmatched to any gene: 14. The CDR3 is 15 residues long. The CDR3 DNA sequence: TGCAGTGCTTTGGGGGAGAGGGGGCCCGAGGAGACCCAGTACTTC. This gives the protein CSALGERGPEETQYF.

The chain is built from TRBV7-8 and TRBJ1-6; tentative D call: TRBD1 (6 bases). The V end lost 2 bases, the J end lost 0 bases, and 17 bases lay between the germline ends. Germline V gene lookup returns CDR1 SGHVS and CDR2 FQNEAQ. The CDR3 covers 19 residues. The CDR3 protein is CASSLQGNPRSSYNSPLHF. The CDR3 DNA is TGTGCCAGCAGCTTACAGGGGAACCCAAGGAGCTCCTATAATTCACCCCTCCACTTT.